This T cell receptor (beta chain) was documented in a study of blood T cell dynamics during melanoma immunotherapy. Study details: Patients with metastatic melanoma got pembrolizumab or nivolumab-ipilimumab as first-line care.

The assay was immunoSEQ multiplex PCR, and TCRdb's table has in-frame clones only and misses some. The repertoire holds roughly 23,000 clones, with about nine tenths as singletons. As for time point: pre-treatment baseline. V was clipped by 1 base and J by 7 bases, with 11 bases between them. There are 13 residues in the CDR3. CDR1 SEHNR and CDR2 FQNEAQ come from the germline V gene (reference sequence). Here the sequenced sample was blood, taken from a patient treated with checkpoint blockade. The TCR originated in a human donor with melanoma. The chain recombines TRBV7-9 with TRBJ2-7, with a possible D match to TRBD1 (5 bases). In DNA, the CDR3 is TGTGCCAGCAGCTTAGACAGGCCTTGGGAGCAGTACTTC. Protein: CASSLDRPWEQYF.